These 19 T cell receptor beta chains share one sample of origin, sequenced in a study of OX40 agonist ivuxolimab in advanced cancers. The method was immunoSEQ multiplex PCR; TCRdb's version includes in-frame clones alone and lacks a portion of them. Of 85,000 to 90,000 clones in the sample, about 93% were seen once. Source: CD4+ or CD8+ T cells sorted from blood, taken in a trial of the OX40 agonist ivuxolimab. Every receptor here comes from an adult with an advanced solid tumor such as melanoma, head and neck, liver or kidney cancer.

The chain combines TRBV4-2 with TRBJ2-5; maybe TRBD1 (5 bases). CDR1 is LGHNA and CDR2 is YNFKEQ in the germline V gene. V was pared by 0 bases and J by 5 bases, with 13 bases between. The CDR3 has 15 residues. The CDR3 DNA reads TGTGCCAGCAGCCAAGATCAGGGTAGGATGGAGACCCAGTACTTC. This encodes CASSQDQGRMETQYF.

This clone appeared once. The chain combines TRBV11-3 with TRBJ2-5, with TRBD1 matching 8 bases. The CDR3 contains 14 residues. Germline CDR1 is SGHNT and CDR2 is YENEEA. V lost 1 base, J lost 4 bases, and 2 bases stayed unmatched. In DNA form, the CDR3 reads TGTGCCAGCAGCTTAGGTGACAGGGGAGAGACCCAGTACTTC. Translation: CASSLGDRGETQYF.

As concerns this clone: An end of the junction differs from the germline gene, which may be a read error. The chain joins TRBV2 to TRBJ2-7; D uncertain. In germline, CDR1 is SNHLY, CDR2 FYNNEI. This CDR3 has 13 residues. CDR3 coding DNA: TGTGCCAGCAGTGTTCTCGGCACCCCGCCATGGTTCTTC. It codes for CASSVLGTPPWFF.

The V gene is TRBV5-4, the J gene TRBJ1-2; no firm D call. From germline, CDR1 is SGHNT and CDR2 YYREEE (reference sequence). With 4 bases removed from V and 0 bases from J, the gap between germline ends came to 13 bases. The CDR3 is 15 residues long. The CDR3 protein is CASSDYKTPNYGYTF. DNA of the CDR3: TGTGCCAGCAGCGATTATAAGACGCCTAACTATGGCTACACCTTC.

The table lists this clone with a count of one. The chain has TRBV30 and TRBJ1-2; tentatively, D is TRBD1 (6 bases). V was cut by 0 bases and J by 8 bases, with 16 bases left in between. CDR1 is GTSNPN, CDR2 SVGIG, per germline (reference sequence). This CDR3 comprises 14 residues. The CDR3 DNA follows: TGTGCCTGGAGTGTACAGCCGGGGGCTGTCGGCTACACCTTC. Encoded protein: CAWSVQPGAVGYTF.

There are a few counts of this clone. The chain employs TRBV9 and TRBJ2-2, with D possibly being TRBD2 (6 bases). Germline V CDR1 and CDR2: SGDLS, YYNGEE. CDR3 size: 15 residues. Trimming pared 2 bases from V and 6 bases from J, leaving 14 bases between. CDR3 sequence: CASSVAGLRAGELFF. CDR3 DNA sequence: TGTGCCAGCAGCGTCGCGGGGTTGCGGGCCGGGGAGCTGTTTTTT.

The chain couples TRBV4-3 to TRBJ2-6; D gene uncertain. CDR1 and CDR2 (germline): LGHNA, YSLEER. Trimming shortened V by 1 base and J by 0 bases, and 4 bases separated the two germline ends. This CDR3 spans 15 amino acids. The CDR3 spells CASSQAGSGANVLTF. The CDR3 nucleotides read TGCGCCAGCAGCCAAGCCGGCTCTGGGGCCAACGTCCTGACTTTC.

This clone was seen a single time. Here the CDR3 DNA reads TGTGCCTGTCGGGACTCGCCGAACACTGAAGCTTTCTTT. This translates into CACRDSPNTEAFF. V is TRBV30 and J is TRBJ1-1; TRBD1 is a possible D gene (5 bases). V was pared by 6 bases and J by 1 base, with 12 bases between. The CDR3 extends over 13 amino acids. Germline-derived CDR1 and CDR2 are GTSNPN and SVGIG (reference sequence).

This clone was seen just once. The V call is TRBV2, the J call TRBJ2-4; D not resolved. This CDR3 comprises 15 residues. Trimming took off 6 bases at V and 0 bases at J, with 12 bases between the two ends. CDR1 is SNHLY, CDR2 FYNNEI, per germline. The CDR3 loop is CASRKAAVAKNIQYF. The CDR3 nucleotides read TGTGCCAGCAGGAAGGCAGCCGTAGCCAAAAACATTCAGTACTTC. The full variable domain, in which reference TRBV2 and TRBJ2-4 provide the parts outside the CDR3, is EPEVTQTPSHQVTQMGQEVILRCVPISNHLYFYWYRQILGQKVEFLVSFYNNEISEKSEIFDDQFSVERPDGSNFTLKIRSTKLEDSAMYFCASRKAAVAKNIQYFGAGTRLSVL.

V usage is TRBV30 and J usage is TRBJ2-2, with D hard to call. V lost 2 bases to trimming and J lost 6 bases, with 7 bases between them. This CDR3 region has 12 residues. CDR1 is GTSNPN and CDR2 is SVGIG in the germline V gene (reference sequence). The CDR3 loop reads CAWSWVAGELFF. CDR3 DNA: TGTGCCTGGAGTTGGGTCGCCGGGGAGCTGTTTTTT. Full variable domain (missing parts from reference TRBV30 and TRBJ2-2): SQTIHQWPATLVQPVGSPLSLECTVEGTSNPNLYWYRQAAGRGLQLLFYSVGIGQISSEVPQNLSASRPQDRQFILSSKKLLLSDSGFYLCAWSWVAGELFFGEGSRLTVL.

This clone appeared once. The chain is built from TRBV14 and TRBJ1-2; perhaps TRBD1 as D (5 bases). This CDR3 has 13 residues. CDR1 and CDR2 (germline): SGHDN, FVKESK. V shed 1 base and J shed 2 bases, with 5 bases lying between them. CDR3 nucleotide sequence: TGTGCCAGCAGCCAAGGACAGAACTATGGCTACACCTTC. Translation: CASSQGQNYGYTF. The full variable domain, its missing parts supplied by reference TRBV14 and TRBJ1-2, is EAGVTQFPSHSVIEKGQTVTLRCDPISGHDNLYWYRRVMGKEIKFLLHFVKESKQDESGMPNNRFLAERTGGTYSTLKVQPAELEDSGVYFCASSQGQNYGYTFGSGTRLTVV.

The CDR3 loop is CAIKAVNEETQYF. CDR3 in DNA: TGTGCCATCAAGGCCGTCAACGAAGAGACCCAGTACTTC. J is TRBJ2-5 and V is TRBV10-3; no clear D gene. The CDR3 has 13 residues. V shed 7 bases and J shed 3 bases, with 12 bases lying between them. Per germline, CDR1 ENHRY and CDR2 SYGVKD.

The chain is built from TRBV6-6 and TRBJ2-7; unclear D gene. Germline-derived CDR1 and CDR2 are MNHNY and SVGAGI (reference sequence). V was shortened by 0 bases and J by 6 bases, with 6 bases between the two germline ends. The CDR3 is 12 amino acids. CDR3 sequence reads: CASSYSIGEQYF. For the CDR3, the DNA is TGTGCCAGCAGTTACTCGATTGGCGAGCAGTACTTC.

The rearrangement links TRBV19 to TRBJ2-7, with D possibly TRBD2 on 5 matching bases. The germline V gene has CDR1 LNHDA and CDR2 SQIVND (reference sequence). CDR3 length equals 14 residues. The V end lost 7 bases, the J end lost 0 bases, and 13 bases lay between the germline ends. CDR3 in DNA: TGTGCCAGTAAGAAGATGAGCGGCTCCTACGAGCAGTACTTC. It encodes CASKKMSGSYEQYF. The variable domain in full, with the rest retrieved from reference TRBV19 and TRBJ2-7, is DGGITQSPKYLFRKEGQNVTLSCEQNLNHDAMYWYRQDPGQGLRLIYYSQIVNDFQKGDIAEGYSVSREKKESFPLTVTSAQKNPTAFYLCASKKMSGSYEQYFGPGTRLTVT.

The chain combines TRBV7-9 with TRBJ1-4, with D possibly matching TRBD1 (5 bases). CDR1 is SEHNR, CDR2 FQNEAQ, per germline (reference sequence). The V end was cut by 2 bases, the J end by 5 bases, with 12 bases between. The CDR3 consists of 15 residues. In nucleotides, the CDR3 is TGTGCCAGCAGCTTAAGACGACAGCAAAATGAAAAACTGTTTTTT. This gives the protein CASSLRRQQNEKLFF.

The chain recombines TRBV6-1 with TRBJ2-1, with D possibly being TRBD2 (6 bases). From germline, CDR1 is MNHNS and CDR2 SASEGT. V gave up 2 bases and J gave up 4 bases, with 12 bases separating them. CDR3 length equals 15 residues. CDR3 sequence (DNA): TGTGCCAGCAGTGAATCTTGGGCGGGGTACAATGAGCAGTTCTTC. It yields the protein CASSESWAGYNEQFF.

V gene TRBV14 combines with J gene TRBJ1-2; 9 positions agree with TRBD1. This CDR3 region has 13 residues. Per germline, CDR1 SGHDN and CDR2 FVKESK. Germline trimming cut 3 bases from V and 8 bases from J; bases unmatched to any gene: 4. The CDR3 sequence: CASSQGTGTGYTF. Here the CDR3 DNA reads TGTGCCAGCAGCCAGGGGACAGGGACCGGCTACACCTTC. Using reference TRBV14 and TRBJ1-2 for the parts outside the CDR3, the full variable domain is EAGVTQFPSHSVIEKGQTVTLRCDPISGHDNLYWYRRVMGKEIKFLLHFVKESKQDESGMPNNRFLAERTGGTYSTLKVQPAELEDSGVYFCASSQGTGTGYTFGSGTRLTVV.

This chain connects TRBV7-2 to TRBJ2-5; D possibly matches TRBD1 or TRBD2 (6 bases each). Trimming took 2 bases from V and 2 from J, leaving 12 bases between them. Germline V gene lookup returns CDR1 SGHTA and CDR2 FQGNSA. The CDR3 runs to 15 residues. The CDR3 sequence: CASSLYREVQETQYF. In nucleotides, the CDR3 is TGTGCCAGCAGCTTATACAGGGAGGTACAAGAGACCCAGTACTTC.

The chain recombines TRBV19 with TRBJ1-2, with a weak D call TRBD1 (5 bases). The germline V and J ends were trimmed by 3 bases and 5 bases, with 13 bases remaining between them. The CDR3 contains 14 residues. Germline V gene lookup returns CDR1 LNHDA and CDR2 SQIVND (reference sequence). This CDR3 reads CASSIEQVGYGYTF. The CDR3 nucleotides are TGTGCCAGTAGTATCGAACAGGTGGGGTATGGCTACACCTTC. Full variable domain (remainder filled in from reference TRBV19 and TRBJ1-2): DGGITQSPKYLFRKEGQNVTLSCEQNLNHDAMYWYRQDPGQGLRLIYYSQIVNDFQKGDIAEGYSVSREKKESFPLTVTSAQKNPTAFYLCASSIEQVGYGYTFGSGTRLTVV.